The 22 T cell receptor beta chains reported below all come from one sample, sequenced in a study of cytomegalovirus exposure and HLA in healthy donors. The PCR used 60 Vbeta and 13 Jbeta primers. Here immunoSEQ multiplex PCR was the method, and the copy in TCRdb shows in-frame clones only, minus some. The data hold around 69,000 clones, with approximately 63% observed a single time. Material: PBMCs. These receptors came from a woman aged 45-65 years in good health and CMV-seropositive.

V usage is TRBV2 and J usage is TRBJ2-3; D might be TRBD1 (5 bases). Germline V CDR1 and CDR2: SNHLY, FYNNEI. CDR3 length equals 13 residues. With 8 bases removed from V and 3 bases from J, the gap between germline ends came to 12 bases. The CDR3 DNA sequence: TGTGCCAGCCCCAGGGAAAAGACAGATACGCAGTATTTT. Amino acids: CASPREKTDTQYF.

This chain uses TRBV4-1 with TRBJ2-2, with 9 bases lining up with TRBD2. The CDR3 sequence is 17 residues long. Germline CDR1 and CDR2: MGHRA and YSYEKL. The V and J ends lost 1 base and 7 bases, in that order; junction bases with no gene match: 10. For the CDR3, the DNA is TGCGCCAGCAGCCAAGTTGCTCGCGGGGGGGCCGGCGGGGAGCTGTTTTTT. Translation: CASSQVARGGAGGELFF.

This clone was seen a single time. The chain couples TRBV6-1 to TRBJ2-6; tentatively, D is TRBD2 (5 bases). The germline gives CDR1 MNHNS, CDR2 SASEGT. Between the trimmed V and J ends, which lost 6 bases and 2 bases, there was a span of 11 bases. CDR3 size: 15 residues. For the CDR3, the DNA is TGTGCCAGCAGGAGGGAAGGCCCTGGGGCCAACGTCCTGACTTTC. It codes for CASRREGPGANVLTF.

V and J are TRBV4-1 and TRBJ2-5; 7 bases fit TRBD1. Germline-derived CDR1 and CDR2 are MGHRA and YSYEKL. The CDR3 has 17 residues. With V trimmed by 0 bases and J by 1 base, 8 bases remained unmatched. Here the CDR3 DNA reads TGCGCCAGCAGCCAAGATCCCACCCCAGGGGGCCAAGAGACCCAGTACTTC. It specifies CASSQDPTPGGQETQYF.

The V and J genes are TRBV14 and TRBJ2-7, with 7 positions matching TRBD1. V lost 0 bases to trimming and J lost 1 base; unmatched junction nucleotides: 21. In germline, CDR1 is SGHDN, CDR2 FVKESK. This CDR3 is built from 21 residues. The CDR3 DNA is TGTGCCAGCAGCCAAGAACTCAGCGCAGGGGTGAGGGGGCGTAGGTCCTACGAGCAGTACTTC. Translating gives CASSQELSAGVRGRRSYEQYF.

The chain recombines TRBV4-1 with TRBJ2-5; the D is unclear. The germline CDR1 and CDR2 sequences are MGHRA and YSYEKL. Trimming stripped 0 bases from V and 1 base from J, with 9 bases between. The CDR3 spans 15 residues. The CDR3 loop reads CASSQERRIQETQYF. The CDR3, as DNA: TGCGCCAGCAGCCAAGAAAGGCGGATCCAAGAGACCCAGTACTTC.

V gene TRBV28 combines with J gene TRBJ2-7; 7 nucleotides line up with TRBD1. The CDR3 has 15 amino acids. The V and J ends lost 1 base and 0 bases, in that order; junction bases with no gene match: 3. Germline CDR1 and CDR2: MDHEN and SYDVKM. CDR3 DNA sequence: TGTGCCAGCAGTTTATTCAGGGGGAGCTCCTACGAGCAGTACTTC. Translation gives CASSLFRGSSYEQYF. The full variable domain, rest sourced from reference TRBV28 and TRBJ2-7, is DVKVTQSSRYLVKRTGEKVFLECVQDMDHENMFWYRQDPGLGLRLIYFSYDVKMKEKGDIPEGYSVSREKKERFSLILESASTNQTSMYLCASSLFRGSSYEQYFGPGTRLTVT.

This rearrangement joins TRBV7-8 to TRBJ2-4; tentatively, D is TRBD2 (6 bases). Germline V CDR1 and CDR2: SGHVS, FQNEAQ. Trimming stripped 1 base from V and 1 base from J, with 26 bases between. CDR3 size: 21 residues. In DNA form, the CDR3 reads TGTGCCAGCAGCTTAGTTCTTCCCCGGACTAAGGTTTCGTCTGCCAAAAACATTCAGTACTTC. Residues: CASSLVLPRTKVSSAKNIQYF. The full variable domain, rest sourced from reference TRBV7-8 and TRBJ2-4, is GAGVSQSPRYKVAKRGQDVALRCDPISGHVSLFWYQQALGQGPEFLTYFQNEAQLDKSGLPSDRFFAERPEGSVSTLKIQRTQQEDSAVYLCASSLVLPRTKVSSAKNIQYFGAGTRLSVL.

This chain uses TRBV27 with TRBJ1-1; D might be TRBD1 (5 bases). Germline loops: CDR1 MNHEY, CDR2 SMNVEV (reference sequence). The length of the CDR3 is 17 residues. V lost 3 bases and J 6 bases, leaving 23 bases between the germline ends. The CDR3 is CASSLFRGGEGNPEAFF. The CDR3 DNA is TGTGCCAGCAGTTTGTTCCGGGGGGGAGAGGGCAACCCTGAAGCTTTCTTT.

The V call is TRBV5-5, the J call TRBJ2-7, with 15 bases matching TRBD2. The CDR3 spans 17 residues. Germline V gene data show CDR1 as SGHKS and CDR2 as YYEKEE (reference sequence). The junction had 7 bases not matched to a gene; V was cut back by 4 bases and J by 2 bases. The CDR3 region has the DNA TGTGCCAGCAGCAGAGGACTAGCGGGAGGGGAGGCCTACGAGCAGTACTTC. As protein: CASSRGLAGGEAYEQYF.

The chain has TRBV7-9 and TRBJ2-1, with D maybe TRBD2 (5 bases). The CDR3 totals 12 residues. Germline CDR1 and CDR2: SEHNR and FQNEAQ (reference sequence). V shed 5 bases and J shed 9 bases, with 11 bases lying between them. CDR3 sequence reads: CASSVSRGEQFF. The CDR3 nucleotides are TGTGCCAGCAGCGTTTCCCGGGGTGAGCAGTTCTTC.

This chain links TRBV14 with TRBJ1-2; weak D call: TRBD1 (6 bases). Per germline, CDR1 SGHDN and CDR2 FVKESK. This CDR3 has 14 residues. V dropped 0 bases and J dropped 6 bases, with 11 bases sitting between them. CDR3 coding DNA: TGTGCCAGCAGCCAAGAAGGGGGTTGGCATGGCTACACCTTC. Translation: CASSQEGGWHGYTF. The entire variable domain, with the rest obtained from reference TRBV14 and TRBJ1-2, is as follows: EAGVTQFPSHSVIEKGQTVTLRCDPISGHDNLYWYRRVMGKEIKFLLHFVKESKQDESGMPNNRFLAERTGGTYSTLKVQPAELEDSGVYFCASSQEGGWHGYTFGSGTRLTVV.

This clone was recorded a few times. V usage is TRBV18 and J usage is TRBJ2-1; D gene unclear. The CDR3 sequence is 13 residues long. V lost 4 bases and J 6 bases, leaving 10 bases between the germline ends. In germline, CDR1 is KGHSH, CDR2 LQKENI. CDR3 nucleotide sequence: TGTGCCAGCTCACGAACCCACGGCAATGAGCAGTTCTTC. This codes for CASSRTHGNEQFF.

The rearrangement links TRBV28 to TRBJ1-1; 9 positions match TRBD1. Germline V lookup: CDR1 MDHEN, CDR2 SYDVKM. CDR3 length: 14 amino acids. V dropped 6 bases and J dropped 5; count of bases not matched to a gene: 7. CDR3 nucleotides: TGTGCCAGCAGACCGACAGGGGGGCGAACTGAAGCTTTCTTT. Translation gives CASRPTGGRTEAFF.

This rearrangement joins TRBV7-2 to TRBJ2-3; possible D gene TRBD1, 6 bases. V lost 5 bases, J lost 2 bases, and 17 bases lay in between. Per germline, CDR1 SGHTA and CDR2 FQGNSA. The CDR3 covers 16 residues. The CDR3 coding sequence is TGTGCCAGCAGCCACGGTTCAGGGGCCCTCACAGATACGCAGTATTTT. Translation: CASSHGSGALTDTQYF.

This sequence joins TRBV27 and TRBJ1-4; 8 bases agree with TRBD1. V lost 3 bases, J lost 0 bases, and 6 bases stayed unmatched. The CDR3 is made up of 17 amino acids. Per germline, CDR1 MNHEY and CDR2 SMNVEV (reference sequence). The CDR3 sequence: CASSLMVQGATNEKLFF. In nucleotides, the CDR3 is TGTGCCAGCAGTTTGATGGTACAGGGGGCAACTAATGAAAAACTGTTTTTT.

This sequence joins TRBV7-6 and TRBJ2-1; D is possibly TRBD2 (5 bases). The CDR3 loop spans 16 amino acids. Germline CDR1 reads SGHVS; CDR2 reads FNYEAQ. Between the trimmed V and J ends, which lost 5 bases and 5 bases, there was a span of 19 bases. The DNA for the CDR3 is TGTGCCAGCAGCATTGTTCGGGGTGATCCGGACAATGAGCAGTTCTTC. Translated, it gives CASSIVRGDPDNEQFF.

This clone was picked up one time. The chain is built from TRBV19 and TRBJ2-7, with D perhaps matching TRBD2 (6 bases). Germline V gives CDR1 LNHDA, CDR2 SQIVND (reference sequence). Trimming left V 1 base short and J 2 bases short, with 9 bases between. The CDR3 contains 14 residues. The CDR3 is CASSIAGATYEQYF. In DNA, the CDR3 is TGTGCCAGTAGTATAGCGGGAGCTACCTACGAGCAGTACTTC.

In nucleotides, the CDR3 is TGTGCCAGCAGACTTTCCGGGACAGGGGGTCTAGCTAACTATGGCTACACCTTC. This translates into CASRLSGTGGLANYGYTF. V usage is TRBV25-1 and J usage is TRBJ1-2, with 11 bases matching TRBD1. V lost 6 bases to trimming and J lost 0 bases; unmatched junction nucleotides: 12. Germline assignment: CDR1 MGHDK and CDR2 SYGVNS. The CDR3 sequence is 18 residues long.

The chain joins TRBV27 to TRBJ2-2; tentative D call: TRBD1 (5 bases). CDR3 size: 15 residues. Germline loops: CDR1 MNHEY, CDR2 SMNVEV (reference sequence). Trimming left V 5 bases short and J 5 bases short, with 15 bases between. The CDR3 here is CASSIPPTVTGELFF. The CDR3 nucleotides read TGTGCCAGCAGTATACCCCCGACAGTAACCGGGGAGCTGTTTTTT.

This clone ranks as large. The chain employs TRBV5-4 and TRBJ1-2; D not certain. The CDR3 consists of 14 residues. Trimming removed 1 base at V and 3 bases at J, with 10 bases between. CDR1 is SGHNT, CDR2 YYREEE, per germline (reference sequence). CDR3 DNA sequence: TGTGCCAGCAGCTTGTCCTGGGCCGACTATGGCTACACCTTC. It is translated as CASSLSWADYGYTF.

V gene TRBV5-1 combines with J gene TRBJ2-5; D might be TRBD2 (5 bases). Per the germline V gene, CDR1 is SGHRS and CDR2 is YFSETQ. This CDR3 has 14 residues. V lost 0 bases to trimming and J lost 5 bases, with 11 bases between them. The chain's CDR3 is CASSLATGKETQYF. The CDR3 DNA follows: TGCGCCAGCAGCTTGGCCACGGGGAAGGAGACCCAGTACTTC.